This T cell receptor (beta chain) was recovered during a study of cytomegalovirus exposure and HLA in healthy donors. Germline loops: CDR1 SGDLS, CDR2 YYNGEE. This CDR3 has 14 amino acids. V lost 0 bases, J lost 9 bases, and 13 bases lay in between. The PCR employed 60 Vbeta primers together with 13 Jbeta primers. Here immunoSEQ multiplex PCR was the method, and the copy in TCRdb shows in-frame clones only, minus some. This sample's clone table lists approximately 79,000 clones. The receptor was derived from a man aged 35 to 55 in good health and CMV-seronegative. The chain joins TRBV9 to TRBJ1-5, with D hard to call. Sequencing input: PBMCs. CDR3: CASSVEGGRGPQHF. CDR3 DNA sequence: TGTGCCAGCAGCGTAGAGGGCGGACGGGGGCCCCAGCATTTT.